The rows below give T cell receptor beta chains drawn from one sample of a study of immune cell composition in non-small cell lung cancer. This table comes from immunoSEQ multiplex PCR, and its TCRdb copy is limited to in-frame clones, with some not included. Altogether under 3,500 clones are present, about three quarters being singletons, with the ten largest covering roughly 16%. The same sample was also used in a study of CD4 T cells in lung cancer.

Sequenced material: non-adjacent lung tissue. The receptors originated from a human donor with non-small cell lung cancer. The conserved cysteine and the conserved F or W are not part of the CDR3 here.

j_call | v_call | cdr3_aa
TRBJ1-1 | TRBV29-1 | SAATGATEAF
TRBJ2-1 | TRBV7-8 | ASSVRLAGANEQF
TRBJ2-6 | TRBV7-9 | ASSPRGLEGANVLT
TRBJ2-7 | TRBV28 | ASSLSPTYEQY
TRBJ1-5 | TRBV5-5 | ASNTLAGPQH
TRBJ1-5 | TRBV19 | ASSTPGQGANQPQH
TRBJ2-7 | TRBV13 | ASSLPEREGEKYEQY
TRBJ1-5 | TRBV27 | ASSLPLNQPQH
TRBJ1-5 | TRBV6-6 | ASSYLNQPQH
TRBJ1-1 | TRBV7-8 | ASSLAESGTEAF
TRBJ1-5 | TRBV5-4 | ASSRLGGHDNQPQH
TRBJ2-4 | TRBV14 | ASSLLGQGANIQY
TRBJ2-5 | TRBV29-1 | SVSGLAGSGEQY
TRBJ2-7 | TRBV28 | ASKPLAGVSYEQY
TRBJ1-2 | TRBV5-6 | ASSLSGGNYGYT
TRBJ1-1 | TRBV30 | AWSGLGEAF
TRBJ2-3 | TRBV7-3 | ASSARQGGSTDTQY
TRBJ2-5 | TRBV11-2 | ASSLGGRVETQY
TRBJ2-2 | TRBV12-1 | ASSFFLAGGGELF
TRBJ2-1 | TRBV5-1 | ASSLVAGGPGNEQF
TRBJ1-2 | TRBV2 | ASIRSGGRAYGYT
TRBJ1-5 | TRBV5-5 | ASSWTVSSNQPQH
TRBJ2-1 | TRBV4-1 | ASSQASGRVNEQF
TRBJ1-2 | TRBV6-6 | ASSYSAGASLGYT
TRBJ1-2 | TRBV10-3 | AISEEGAYGYT
TRBJ1-1 | TRBV9 | ASSVDGHPNTEAF
TRBJ2-6 | TRBV11-3 | ASSQGGFVSGANVLT
TRBJ2-5 | TRBV7-3 | ASSPGGEETQY
TRBJ2-7 | TRBV5-1 | ASSSLAGGGTEQY
TRBJ2-7 | TRBV11-2 | ASSLTGTSGYEQY
TRBJ2-5 | TRBV5-3 | ARSTGLPQETQY
TRBJ1-4 | TRBV5-6 | ASSQAWQGDEKLF
TRBJ2-1 | TRBV7-2 | ASSLVGGSVSYNEQF
TRBJ2-5 | TRBV19 | ASSKRGQGTFQETQY
TRBJ1-4 | TRBV28 | ASSKWAATNEKLF
TRBJ2-5 | TRBV19 | ASKGTSGTLYQETQY
TRBJ1-4 | TRBV9 | ASSVGGELNEKLF
TRBJ1-1 | TRBV29-1 | SVGKTVMNTEAF
TRBJ2-3 | TRBV9 | ASSRGGLAGGNLYTDTQY
TRBJ1-2 | TRBV28 | ASSLSGGYGYT
TRBJ2-3 | TRBV5-4 | ASKDRTGGVADTQY
TRBJ2-2 | TRBV7-6 | ASSTQGQGTGELF